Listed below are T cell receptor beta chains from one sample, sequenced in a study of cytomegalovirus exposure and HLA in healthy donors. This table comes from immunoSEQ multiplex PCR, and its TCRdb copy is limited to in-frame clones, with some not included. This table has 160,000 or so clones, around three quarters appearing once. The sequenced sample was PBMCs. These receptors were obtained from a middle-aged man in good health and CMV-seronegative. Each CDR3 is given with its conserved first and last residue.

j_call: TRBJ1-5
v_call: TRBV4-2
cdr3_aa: CASSQGGFSNQPQHF

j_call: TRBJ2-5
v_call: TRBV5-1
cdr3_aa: CASSFGQGQETQYF

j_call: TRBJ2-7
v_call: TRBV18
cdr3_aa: CASSPRHETYEQYF

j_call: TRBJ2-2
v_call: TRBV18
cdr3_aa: CASSPAQGSGELFF

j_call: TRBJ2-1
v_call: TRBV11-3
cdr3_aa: CASSFSDNEQFF

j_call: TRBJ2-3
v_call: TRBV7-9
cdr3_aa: CSSSPGISGADTQYF

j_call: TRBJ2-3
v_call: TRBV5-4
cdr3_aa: CASSSSDRLSTDTQYF

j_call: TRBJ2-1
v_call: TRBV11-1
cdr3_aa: CASSLAGSSNEQFF

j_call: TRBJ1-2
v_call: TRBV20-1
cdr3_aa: CSEDGARGYTF

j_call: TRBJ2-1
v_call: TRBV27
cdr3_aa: CASSSPGSGRGNEQFF

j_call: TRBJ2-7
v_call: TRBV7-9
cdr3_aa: CASRGGLAGDRSSYEQYF

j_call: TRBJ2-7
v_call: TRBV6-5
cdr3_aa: CASRAGGFYEQYF

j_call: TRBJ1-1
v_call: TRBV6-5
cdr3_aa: CASSVVLNTEAFF

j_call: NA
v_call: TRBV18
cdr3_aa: CASSSGLAGKYEQYF

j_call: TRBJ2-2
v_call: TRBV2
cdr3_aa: CASSLNSGQRVGELFF

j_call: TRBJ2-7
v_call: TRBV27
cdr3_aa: CASSFIRGQGNTYEQYF

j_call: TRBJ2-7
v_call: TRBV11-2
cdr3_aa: CASSRAYEQYF

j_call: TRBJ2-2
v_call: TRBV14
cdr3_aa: CASSQELVRGTGELFF

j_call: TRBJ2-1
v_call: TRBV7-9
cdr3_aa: CASSLTGQLDEQFF

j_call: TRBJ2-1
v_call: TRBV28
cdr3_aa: CASSYSGAYNEQFF

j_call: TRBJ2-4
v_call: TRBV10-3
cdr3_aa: CAIRGSRNSQYF

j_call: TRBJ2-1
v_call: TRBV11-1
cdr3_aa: CASSPFRGFEQFF

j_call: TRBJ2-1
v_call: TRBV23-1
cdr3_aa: CASSQSQKPSMRESTTNEQFF

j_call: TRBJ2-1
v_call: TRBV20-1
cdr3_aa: CSARMGQGRFF

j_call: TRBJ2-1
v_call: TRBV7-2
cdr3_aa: CASSPMSEQFF

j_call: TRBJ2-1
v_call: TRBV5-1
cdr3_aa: CASTGSGTSYNEQFF

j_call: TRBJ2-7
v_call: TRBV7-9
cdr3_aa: CSSSLARGDHEQYF

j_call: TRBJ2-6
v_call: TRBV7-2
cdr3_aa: CASSLGASGANGLTF